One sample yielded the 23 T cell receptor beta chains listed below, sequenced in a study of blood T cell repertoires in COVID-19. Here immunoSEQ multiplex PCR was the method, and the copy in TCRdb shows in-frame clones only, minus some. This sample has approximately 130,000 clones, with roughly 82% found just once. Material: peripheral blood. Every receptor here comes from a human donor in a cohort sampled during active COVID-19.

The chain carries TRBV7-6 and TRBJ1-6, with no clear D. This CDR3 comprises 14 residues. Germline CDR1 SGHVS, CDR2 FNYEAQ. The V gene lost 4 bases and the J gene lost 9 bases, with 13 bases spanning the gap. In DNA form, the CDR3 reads TGTGCCAGCAGCTCCGGCCTTCCGGGTTCACCCCTCCACTTT. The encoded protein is CASSSGLPGSPLHF.

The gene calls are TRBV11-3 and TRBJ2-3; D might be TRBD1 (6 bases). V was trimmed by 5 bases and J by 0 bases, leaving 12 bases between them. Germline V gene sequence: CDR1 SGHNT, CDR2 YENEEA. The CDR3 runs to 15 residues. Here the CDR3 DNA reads TGTGCCAGCAGCGCTGGGACACTTAGCACAGATACGCAGTATTTT. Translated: CASSAGTLSTDTQYF. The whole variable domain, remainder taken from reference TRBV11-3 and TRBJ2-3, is EAGVVQSPRYKIIEKKQPVAFWCNPISGHNTLYWYLQNLGQGPELLIRYENEEAVDDSQLPKDRFSAERLKGVDSTLKIQPAELGDSAVYLCASSAGTLSTDTQYFGPGTRLTVL.

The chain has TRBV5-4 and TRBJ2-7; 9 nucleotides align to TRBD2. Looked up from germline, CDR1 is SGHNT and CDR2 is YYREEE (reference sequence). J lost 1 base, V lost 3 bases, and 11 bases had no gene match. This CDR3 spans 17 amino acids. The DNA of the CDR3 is TGTGCCAGCAGCTCAGGGAGAGGCGGGGGGGTTTCCTACGAGCAGTACTTC. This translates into CASSSGRGGGVSYEQYF.

The CDR3 reads CASSQDRNTEAFF. For the CDR3, the DNA is TGTGCCAGCTCACAAGACAGAAACACTGAAGCTTTCTTT. The rearrangement uses TRBV18 and TRBJ1-1; tentatively, D is TRBD1 (5 bases). The ends were cut back, 4 bases at V and 2 bases at J, with 8 bases in the middle. This CDR3 comprises 13 residues. Germline CDR1 KGHSH, CDR2 LQKENI. The whole variable domain, filled in from reference TRBV18 and TRBJ1-1, reads NAGVMQNPRHLVRRRGQEARLRCSPMKGHSHVYWYRQLPEEGLKFMVYLQKENIIDESGMPKERFSAEFPKEGPSILRIQQVVRGDSAAYFCASSQDRNTEAFFGQGTRLTVV.

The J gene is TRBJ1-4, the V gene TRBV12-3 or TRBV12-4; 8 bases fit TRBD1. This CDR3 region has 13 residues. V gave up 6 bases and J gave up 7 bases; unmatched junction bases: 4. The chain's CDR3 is CASREQGAEKLFF. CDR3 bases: TGTGCCAGCAGGGAGCAGGGGGCTGAAAAACTGTTTTTT.

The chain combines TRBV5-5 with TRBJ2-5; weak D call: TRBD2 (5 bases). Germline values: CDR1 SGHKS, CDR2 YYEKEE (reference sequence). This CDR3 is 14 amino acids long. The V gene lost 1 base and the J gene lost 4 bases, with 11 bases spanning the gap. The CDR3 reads CASSLKLGSETQYF. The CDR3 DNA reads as TGTGCCAGCAGCTTGAAACTAGGTTCAGAGACCCAGTACTTC.

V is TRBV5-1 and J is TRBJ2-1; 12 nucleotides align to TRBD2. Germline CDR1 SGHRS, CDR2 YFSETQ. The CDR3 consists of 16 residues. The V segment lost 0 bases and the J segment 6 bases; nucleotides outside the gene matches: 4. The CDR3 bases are TGCGCCAGCAGCTTGGGACCTAGCGGGGGGGGCAATGAGCAGTTCTTC. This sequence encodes CASSLGPSGGGNEQFF.

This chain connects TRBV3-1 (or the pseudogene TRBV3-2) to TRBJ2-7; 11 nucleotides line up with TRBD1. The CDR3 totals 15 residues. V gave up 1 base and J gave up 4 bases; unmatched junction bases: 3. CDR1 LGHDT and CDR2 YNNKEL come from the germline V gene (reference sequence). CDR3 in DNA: TGTGCCAGCAGCCAAGGGACAGGGGGCCTTTACGAGCAGTACTTC. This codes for CASSQGTGGLYEQYF.

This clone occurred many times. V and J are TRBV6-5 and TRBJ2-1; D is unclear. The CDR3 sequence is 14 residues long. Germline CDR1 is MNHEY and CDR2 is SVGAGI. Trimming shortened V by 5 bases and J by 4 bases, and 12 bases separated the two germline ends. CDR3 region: CASSQTATYNEQFF. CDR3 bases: TGTGCCAGCAGTCAAACAGCAACTTACAATGAGCAGTTCTTC.

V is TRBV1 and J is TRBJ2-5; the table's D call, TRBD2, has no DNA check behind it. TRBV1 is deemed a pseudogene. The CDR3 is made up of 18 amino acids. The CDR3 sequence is CTSSSEGNRDFLEETQYF. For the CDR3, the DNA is TGCACCAGCAGCTCTGAAGGGAATCGGGACTTCCTCGAGGAGACCCAGTACTTC.

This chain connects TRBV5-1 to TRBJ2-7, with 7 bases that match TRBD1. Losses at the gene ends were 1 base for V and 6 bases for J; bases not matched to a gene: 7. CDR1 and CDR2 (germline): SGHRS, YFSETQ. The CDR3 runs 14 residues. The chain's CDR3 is CASSLMTGQTEQYF. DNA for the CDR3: TGCGCCAGCAGCTTGATGACAGGGCAGACCGAGCAGTACTTC.

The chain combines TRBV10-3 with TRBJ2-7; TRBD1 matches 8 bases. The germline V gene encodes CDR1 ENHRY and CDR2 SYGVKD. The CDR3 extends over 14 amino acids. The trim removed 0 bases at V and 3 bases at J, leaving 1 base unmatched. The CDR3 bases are TGTGCCATCAGTGAGTCGACAGGGGTCTACGAGCAGTACTTC. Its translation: CAISESTGVYEQYF.

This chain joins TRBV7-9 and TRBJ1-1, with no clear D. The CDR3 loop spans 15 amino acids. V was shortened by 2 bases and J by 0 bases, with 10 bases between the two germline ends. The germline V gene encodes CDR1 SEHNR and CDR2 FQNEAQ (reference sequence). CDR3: CASSLTPQMNTEAFF. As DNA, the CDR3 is TGTGCCAGCAGCTTAACCCCCCAGATGAACACTGAAGCTTTCTTT.

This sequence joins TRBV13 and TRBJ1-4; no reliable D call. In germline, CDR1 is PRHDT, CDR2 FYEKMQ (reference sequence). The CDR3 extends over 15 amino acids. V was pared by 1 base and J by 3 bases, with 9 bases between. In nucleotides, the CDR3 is TGTGCCAGCAGCTTAGCTGGGGAGGCTAATGAAAAACTGTTTTTT. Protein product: CASSLAGEANEKLFF.

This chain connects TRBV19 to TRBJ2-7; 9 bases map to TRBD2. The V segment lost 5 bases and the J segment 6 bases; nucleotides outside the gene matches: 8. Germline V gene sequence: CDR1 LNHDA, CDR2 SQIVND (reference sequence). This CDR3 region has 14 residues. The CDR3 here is CASSGGLAGSEQYF. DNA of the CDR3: TGTGCCAGTAGTGGGGGCCTAGCGGGGTCCGAGCAGTACTTC.

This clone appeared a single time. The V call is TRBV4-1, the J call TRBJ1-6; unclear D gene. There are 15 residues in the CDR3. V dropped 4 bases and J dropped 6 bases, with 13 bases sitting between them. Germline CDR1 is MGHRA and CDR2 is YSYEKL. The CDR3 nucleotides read TGCGCCAGCAGCCCTCCTACGGAGGGTAATTCACCCCTCCACTTT. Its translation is CASSPPTEGNSPLHF.

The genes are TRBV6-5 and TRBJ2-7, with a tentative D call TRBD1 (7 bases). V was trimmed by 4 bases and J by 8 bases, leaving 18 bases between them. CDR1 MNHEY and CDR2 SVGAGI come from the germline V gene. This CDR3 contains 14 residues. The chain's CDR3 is CASSSPTGEAQQYF. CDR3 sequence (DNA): TGTGCCAGCAGTTCCCCCACAGGGGAGGCGCAGCAGTACTTC.

CDR3 sequence: CASSPLQGDFSGNTIYF. The DNA for the CDR3 is TGTGCCAGCTCACCACTACAGGGGGACTTCTCTGGAAACACCATATATTTT. The rearrangement joins TRBV18 to TRBJ1-3; 8 bases fit TRBD1. Germline lookup yields CDR1 KGHSH and CDR2 LQKENI. The trim removed 1 base at V and 0 bases at J, leaving 5 bases unmatched. The CDR3 consists of 17 residues.

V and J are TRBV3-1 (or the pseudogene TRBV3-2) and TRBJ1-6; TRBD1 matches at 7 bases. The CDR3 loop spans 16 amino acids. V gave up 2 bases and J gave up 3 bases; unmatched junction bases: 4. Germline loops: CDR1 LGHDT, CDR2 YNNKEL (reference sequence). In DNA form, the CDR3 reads TGTGCCAGCAGCCAATGGCAGGGGGGCTATAATTCACCCCTCCACTTT. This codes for CASSQWQGGYNSPLHF.

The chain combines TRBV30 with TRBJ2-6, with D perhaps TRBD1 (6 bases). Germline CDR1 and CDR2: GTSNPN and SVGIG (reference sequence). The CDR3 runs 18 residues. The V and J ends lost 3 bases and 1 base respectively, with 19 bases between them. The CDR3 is CAWRVGGQEISGANVLTF. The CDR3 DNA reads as TGTGCCTGGAGGGTTGGGGGACAAGAAATTTCTGGGGCCAACGTCCTGACTTTC.

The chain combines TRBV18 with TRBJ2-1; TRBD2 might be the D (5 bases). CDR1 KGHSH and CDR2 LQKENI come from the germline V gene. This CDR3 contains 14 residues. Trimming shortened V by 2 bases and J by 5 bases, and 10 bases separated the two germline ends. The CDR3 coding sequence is TGTGCCAGCTCACCAAATGGACTTCACAATGAGCAGTTCTTC. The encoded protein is CASSPNGLHNEQFF.

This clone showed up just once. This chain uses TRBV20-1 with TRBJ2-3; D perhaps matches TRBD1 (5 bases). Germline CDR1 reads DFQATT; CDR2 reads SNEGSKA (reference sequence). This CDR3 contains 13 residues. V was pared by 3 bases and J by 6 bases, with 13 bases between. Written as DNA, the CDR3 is TGCAGTGCTAGTCCCCCAGGGCCGGATACGCAGTATTTT. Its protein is CSASPPGPDTQYF.

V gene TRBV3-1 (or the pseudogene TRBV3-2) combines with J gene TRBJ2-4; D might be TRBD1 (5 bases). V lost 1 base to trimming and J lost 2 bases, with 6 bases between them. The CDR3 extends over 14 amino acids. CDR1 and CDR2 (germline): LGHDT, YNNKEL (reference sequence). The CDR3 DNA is TGTGCCAGCAGCCAAGCAGGGCCCAAAAACATTCAGTACTTC. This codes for CASSQAGPKNIQYF.